Here is one T cell receptor beta chain with its context. Its antigen is still unknown. With V trimmed by 7 bases and J by 4 bases, 13 bases remained unmatched. This CDR3 is 15 amino acids long. Germline CDR1 is SQVTM and CDR2 is ANQGSEA. The sample belongs to a study of T cells after yellow fever vaccination. Study-level points and caveats: High-abundance clonotypes from the bulk population could contaminate FACS-sorted repertoires. Peaking faster, on day 5 versus 15, the secondary response was nonetheless weaker.

For TCR, cDNA came from 5'RACE template switching, which added a universal primer site and UMIs. Using its own MiXCR run on the 5' RACE reads, TCRdb lists one record per CDR3 protein. The profile shows around 600,000 distinct CDR3 sequences, more than 9% of them singletons. The clonotype comes from a man between 25 and 39 years old who received the YFV17D yellow fever vaccine. The V and J genes are TRBV29-1 and TRBJ2-3, with TRBD2 matching over 8 bases. The sequencing used PBMCs, collected on the day of the yellow fever booster vaccination. The CDR3 protein is CSAGSGLEVADTQYF. CDR3 nucleotide sequence: TGCAGCGCAGGATCGGGACTAGAGGTTGCAGATACGCAGTATTTT.